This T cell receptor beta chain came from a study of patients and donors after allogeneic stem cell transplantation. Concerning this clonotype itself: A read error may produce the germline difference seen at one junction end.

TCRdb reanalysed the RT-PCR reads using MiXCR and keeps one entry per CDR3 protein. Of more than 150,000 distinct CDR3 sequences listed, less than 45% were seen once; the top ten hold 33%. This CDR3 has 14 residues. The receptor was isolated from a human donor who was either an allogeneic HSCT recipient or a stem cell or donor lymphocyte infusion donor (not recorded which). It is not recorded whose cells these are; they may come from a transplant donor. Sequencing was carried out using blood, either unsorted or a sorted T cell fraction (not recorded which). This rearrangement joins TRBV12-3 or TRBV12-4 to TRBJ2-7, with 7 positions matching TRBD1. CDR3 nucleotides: TGCGCCAGCAGTCAGGGGGTCCCGTCCTACGAGCAGTACTTC. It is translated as CASSQGVPSYEQYF.